This is a list of T cell receptor beta chains from one sample in a study of CD8+ T cells in alopecia areata. The assay was immunoSEQ multiplex PCR, and TCRdb's table has in-frame clones only and misses some. This table has over 100,000 clones, about three fifths appearing once. The specimen comprised CD8+ T cells sorted from blood, sampled at week 24, from a patient treated with tofacitinib. The receptors stem from a human donor with alopecia areata. Both conserved end residues are part of each CDR3. The D gene is left open where the match is weak. Size is stated for part of the rows, as once, few or many counts, or as a class when the clone is expanded.

TGTGCCAGCAGTGAAGAGGAAACGGCACCCTACGAGCAGTACTTC	CASSEEETAPYEQYF	TRBJ2-7	TRBV6-1	-	few
TGTGCCAGCAGTTACTCGATGGGCACTGAAGCTTTCTTT	CASSYSMGTEAFF	TRBJ1-1	TRBV6-5	-	-
TGTGCCAGCAGTGAGCGAGGGGCCAGCTATGGCTACACCTTC	CASSERGASYGYTF	TRBJ1-2	TRBV2	-	-
TGTGCCAGCAGCTTATTGCCACCGGGACAGGGAGGGAATTCACCCCTCCACTTT	CASSLLPPGQGGNSPLHF	TRBJ1-6	TRBV7-3	TRBD1	-
TGTGCCAGCAGCTCGGACAGGGGTTGGGAGACCCAGTACTTC	CASSSDRGWETQYF	TRBJ2-5	TRBV5-6	TRBD1	-
TGTGCCAGCAGCTCCCCGGGAGTCTACGAGCAGTACTTC	CASSSPGVYEQYF	TRBJ2-7	TRBV7-9	-	-
TGTGCCAGCAGCCTTTATAGGACACCCGGCGGTTCACCCCTCCACTTT	CASSLYRTPGGSPLHF	TRBJ1-6	TRBV7-2	-	few
TGTGCCATCCTGGGGAAGGACACCGGGGAGCTGTTTTTT	CAILGKDTGELFF	TRBJ2-2	TRBV14	-	-
TGTGCCAGCAGCTTAAGGGAAAACTATGGCTACACCTTC	CASSLRENYGYTF	TRBJ1-2	TRBV11-2	-	-
TGTGCCAGCAGCCCTTGGGGACAGGGAGGAATTGAAGCTTTCTTT	CASSPWGQGGIEAFF	TRBJ1-1	TRBV9	TRBD1	-
TGCGCCAGCAGCCTCGGACTAGCGGGGGAGGTGGGGACCCAGTACTTC	CASSLGLAGEVGTQYF	TRBJ2-5	TRBV4-3	TRBD2	-
TGTGCCAGCAGCTTAGTTCGTCGGACTAGCGGGGGGGCCCACAATGAGCAGTTCTTC	CASSLVRRTSGGAHNEQFF	TRBJ2-1	TRBV7-8	TRBD2	-
TGCGCCAGCAGCCAAGATATCAGCCTGAACTATGGCTACACCTTC	CASSQDISLNYGYTF	TRBJ1-2	TRBV4-3	-	-
TGTGCCAGCAGCCCACCCGAGGGACAGGGCTTCTACGAGCAGTACTTC	CASSPPEGQGFYEQYF	TRBJ2-7	TRBV7-8	TRBD1	-
TGTGCCAGCAGCCCTCCCAGCACAGATACGCAGTATTTT	CASSPPSTDTQYF	TRBJ2-3	TRBV13	-	-
TGTGCCTCCATCGTAGGGGCTAGGATCTACGAGCAGTACTTC	CASIVGARIYEQYF	TRBJ2-7	TRBV6-1	-	once
TGCGCCAGCAGCTTAAGGACTAGCGGGGATACGCAGTATTTT	CASSLRTSGDTQYF	TRBJ2-3	TRBV5-1	TRBD2	few
TGTGCCAGCAGTTTCTCAGGGGAGGTCGTATATAGTGGCTACACCTTC	CASSFSGEVVYSGYTF	TRBJ1-2	TRBV27	-	-
TGTGCCAGCACGGGGGACCCCTATAATTCACCCCTCCACTTT	CASTGDPYNSPLHF	TRBJ1-6	TRBV27	-	-
TGTGCCTGGAGTGAAAGTAATGAAAAACTGTTTTTT	CAWSESNEKLFF	TRBJ1-4	TRBV30	-	-
TGCGCCAGCAGCCCACATGGACAAAGCTCTGGAAACACCATATATTTT	CASSPHGQSSGNTIYF	TRBJ1-3	TRBV4-1	-	-
TGTGCCAGCAGTTTGGGACGGAACACTGAAGCTTTCTTT	CASSLGRNTEAFF	TRBJ1-1	TRBV27	-	-
TGTGCCAGCAGCTACCTTAGCGGGGGGGCGCAAGAGACCCAGTACTTC	CASSYLSGGAQETQYF	TRBJ2-5	TRBV5-6	TRBD2	-
TGTGCCAGCAGTTACTCATGGGACCGAGAGACCCAGTACTTC	CASSYSWDRETQYF	TRBJ2-5	TRBV6-5	-	-
TGTGCCAGCAGCCCGCTAGCGGGGGGCACAGATACGCAGTATTTT	CASSPLAGGTDTQYF	TRBJ2-3	TRBV7-9	TRBD2	once
TGTGCCTGGAGTTGGAGCGGGGGGTACCAAGAGACCCAGTACTTC	CAWSWSGGYQETQYF	TRBJ2-5	TRBV30	TRBD2	-
TGTGCCAGTAGAATCTCCCGGGATCAAGAGACCCAGTACTTC	CASRISRDQETQYF	TRBJ2-5	TRBV19	-	-
TGCGCCAGCAGTCAATCATCCACACAAGAGACCCAGTACTTC	CASSQSSTQETQYF	TRBJ2-5	TRBV23-1	-	-
TGTGCCAGCAGTTTTCGACAGGGCCGGAATCAGCCCCAGCATTTT	CASSFRQGRNQPQHF	TRBJ1-5	TRBV5-6	TRBD1	-
TGTGCCAGCAGCCCAGGAGTAGGGGGGATGAACACTGAAGCTTTCTTT	CASSPGVGGMNTEAFF	TRBJ1-1	TRBV7-9	-	-
TGTGCCTGGAGTGTACCGGGAGAGGCTGGAAACACCATATATTTT	CAWSVPGEAGNTIYF	TRBJ1-3	TRBV30	-	-
TGTGCCAGCAGGATCCTACAGGGGAAAGTCACTGAAGCTTTCTTT	CASRILQGKVTEAFF	TRBJ1-1	TRBV27	TRBD1	-
TGCGCCAGCAGCTTGGATACAGGGAACGAGCAGTACTTC	CASSLDTGNEQYF	TRBJ2-7	TRBV5-1	-	-
TGTGCCAGCAGATCTAGTGGGGACACTGAAGCTTTCTTT	CASRSSGDTEAFF	TRBJ1-1	TRBV5-6	-	-
TGTGCCAGCAGCCGACCAGGGGATTTGGGAGCTAACTATGGCTACACCTTC	CASSRPGDLGANYGYTF	TRBJ1-2	TRBV14	-	few
TGCGCCAGCAGCCCTCTCACGCTAAGGGAGACCCAGTACTTC	CASSPLTLRETQYF	TRBJ2-5	TRBV4-1	-	-
TGTGCCAGCAGCTACGGACACCAGAGCTCCTACGAGCAGTACTTC	CASSYGHQSSYEQYF	TRBJ2-7	TRBV7-2	-	-
TGTGCCAGCAGCTCTCAGGGGGACGAGCAGTACTTC	CASSSQGDEQYF	TRBJ2-7	TRBV5-6	TRBD1	few
TGTGCCAGCAGTGGGAACCTCGACAGCCAGGACATTCAGTACTTC	CASSGNLDSQDIQYF	TRBJ2-4	TRBV2	-	-
TGTGCCAGCAGCCACACCGCCGGGACAGAGAATGAAAAACTGTTTTTT	CASSHTAGTENEKLFF	TRBJ1-4	TRBV7-9	TRBD1	-
TGCGCCAGCAGCTTGGGGGCAGCCTACGAGCAGTACTTC	CASSLGAAYEQYF	TRBJ2-7	TRBV5-1	-	-
TGTGCCAGCAGTTACTCCGGACCCACCTACGAGCAGTACTTC	CASSYSGPTYEQYF	TRBJ2-7	TRBV6-6	-	-
TGTGCCAGCGTGGGTGGAGAGACCCAGTACTTC	CASVGGETQYF	TRBJ2-5	TRBV7-8	-	-
TGTGCCTCGACAGACTCCTACGAGCAGTACTTC	CASTDSYEQYF	TRBJ2-7	TRBV30	-	few